The next 5 T cell receptor beta chains were all read from a single sample in a study of cytomegalovirus exposure and HLA in healthy donors. PCR amplification relied on 60 Vbeta primers (plus 13 Jbeta primers). Sequenced by immunoSEQ multiplex PCR; TCRdb stores in-frame clones only, minus some. This table holds under 250,000 clones, around 81% found once. The sequenced sample consisted of PBMCs. The receptors stem from a woman aged 60-70 years in good health and CMV-seropositive.

Remarks on this clone: Within the sample, other DNA sequences also encode this same CDR3. CDR3: CASSLGSSGQFSYEQYF. The CDR3, as DNA: TGTGCCAGCAGTTTAGGATCGTCGGGACAGTTCTCCTACGAGCAGTACTTC. The J gene is TRBJ2-7, the V gene TRBV28, with 7 bases fitting TRBD1. V shed 2 bases, J shed 0 bases, and the junction held 10 bases outside the gene matches. The CDR3 contains 17 residues. Germline V gene sequence: CDR1 MDHEN, CDR2 SYDVKM.

The V and J genes are TRBV18 and TRBJ1-2; D is ambiguous. This CDR3 is 14 amino acids long. Trimming removed 0 bases at V and 6 bases at J, with 11 bases between. CDR1 KGHSH and CDR2 LQKENI come from the germline V gene. CDR3 sequence: CASSPPMGSNGYTF. CDR3 sequence (DNA): TGTGCCAGCTCACCACCGATGGGGAGCAATGGCTACACCTTC.

The chain employs TRBV9 and TRBJ1-1, with a tentative D call TRBD1 (6 bases). V was clipped by 4 bases and J by 5 bases, with 21 bases between them. This CDR3 contains 16 residues. CDR1 is SGDLS, CDR2 YYNGEE, per germline. The CDR3 bases are TGTGCCAGCAGCCCCACGGGAACAGGGCGGTATACTGAAGCTTTCTTT. It is translated as CASSPTGTGRYTEAFF.

This clone was found a few times. The chain links TRBV9 to TRBJ1-2; weak D call: TRBD1 (5 bases). This CDR3 comprises 13 residues. Between the trimmed V and J ends, which lost 0 bases and 5 bases, there was a span of 8 bases. The germline V gene encodes CDR1 SGDLS and CDR2 YYNGEE. The DNA for the CDR3 is TGTGCCAGCAGCGTAGACGCAGGGTATGGCTACACCTTC. It yields the protein CASSVDAGYGYTF.

This clone has only a few counts. This sequence joins TRBV6-5 and TRBJ2-7; 14 bases match TRBD2. The junction had 10 bases not matched to a gene; V was cut back by 8 bases and J by 7 bases. The CDR3 loop spans 15 amino acids. Germline V gene sequence: CDR1 MNHEY, CDR2 SVGAGI. In DNA, the CDR3 is TGTGCCAGCCCTTTCCCGACTAGCGGGAGGGGGGAGCAGTACTTC. Residues: CASPFPTSGRGEQYF.